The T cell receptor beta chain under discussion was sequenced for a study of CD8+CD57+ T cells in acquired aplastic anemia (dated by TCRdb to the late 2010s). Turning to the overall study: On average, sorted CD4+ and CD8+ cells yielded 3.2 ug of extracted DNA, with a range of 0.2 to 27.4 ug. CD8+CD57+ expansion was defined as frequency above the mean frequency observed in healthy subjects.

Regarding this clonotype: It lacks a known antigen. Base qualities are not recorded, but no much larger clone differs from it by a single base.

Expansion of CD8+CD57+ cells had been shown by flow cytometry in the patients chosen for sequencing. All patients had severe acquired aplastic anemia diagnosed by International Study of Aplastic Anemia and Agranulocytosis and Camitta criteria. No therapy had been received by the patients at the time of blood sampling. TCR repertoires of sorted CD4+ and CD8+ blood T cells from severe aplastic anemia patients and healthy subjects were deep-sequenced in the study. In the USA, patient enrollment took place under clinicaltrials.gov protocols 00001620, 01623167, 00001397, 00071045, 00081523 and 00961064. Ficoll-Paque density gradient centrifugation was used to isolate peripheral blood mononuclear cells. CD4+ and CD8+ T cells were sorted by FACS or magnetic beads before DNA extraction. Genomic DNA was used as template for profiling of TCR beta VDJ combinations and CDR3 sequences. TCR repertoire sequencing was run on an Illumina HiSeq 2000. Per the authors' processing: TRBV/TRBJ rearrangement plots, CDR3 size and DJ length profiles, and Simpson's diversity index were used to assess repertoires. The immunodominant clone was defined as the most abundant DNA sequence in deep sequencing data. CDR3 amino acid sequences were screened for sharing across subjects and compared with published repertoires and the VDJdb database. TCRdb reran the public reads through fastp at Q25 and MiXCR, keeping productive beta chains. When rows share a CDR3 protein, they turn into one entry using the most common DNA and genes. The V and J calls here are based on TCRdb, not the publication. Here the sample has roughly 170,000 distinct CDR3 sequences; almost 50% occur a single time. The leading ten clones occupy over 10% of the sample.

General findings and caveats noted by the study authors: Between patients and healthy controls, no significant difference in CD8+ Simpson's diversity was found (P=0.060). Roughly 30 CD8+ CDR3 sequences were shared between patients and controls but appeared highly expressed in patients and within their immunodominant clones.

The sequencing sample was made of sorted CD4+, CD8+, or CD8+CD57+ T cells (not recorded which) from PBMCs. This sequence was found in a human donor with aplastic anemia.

The CDR3 region: CSVEDRRMNNEQFF. The DNA sequence is TGCAGCGTTGAAGATCGGAGGATGAACAATGAGCAGTTCTTC. The chain was built from TRBV29-1 and TRBJ2-1; TRBD2 is perhaps the D gene, given 5 matching bases. According to the germline V gene, CDR1 reads SQVTM and CDR2 reads ANQGSEA. V and J lose 0 bases and 5 bases, and a span of 11 bases separates them. Including cysteine and phenylalanine, the CDR3 has 14 amino acids. Left in the record is the CDR3 DNA by itself, 42 bases read in frame from the first base.